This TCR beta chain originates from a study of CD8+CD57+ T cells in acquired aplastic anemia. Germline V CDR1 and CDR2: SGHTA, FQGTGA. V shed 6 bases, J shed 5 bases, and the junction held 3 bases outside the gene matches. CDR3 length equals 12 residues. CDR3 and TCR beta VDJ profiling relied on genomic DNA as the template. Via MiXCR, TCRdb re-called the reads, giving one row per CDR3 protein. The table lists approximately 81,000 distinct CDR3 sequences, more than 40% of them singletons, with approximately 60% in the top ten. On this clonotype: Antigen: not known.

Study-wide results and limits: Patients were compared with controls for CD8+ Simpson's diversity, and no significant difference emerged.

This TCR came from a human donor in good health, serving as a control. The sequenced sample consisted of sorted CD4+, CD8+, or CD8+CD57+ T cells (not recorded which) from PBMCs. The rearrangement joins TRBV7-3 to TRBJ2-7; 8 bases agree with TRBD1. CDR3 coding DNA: TGTGCCAGCAGTCGGACAGGGAACGAGCAGTACTTC. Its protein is CASSRTGNEQYF.